The present T cell receptor (beta chain) was sequenced within a study of OX40 agonist ivuxolimab in advanced cancers. With respect to this clone: The antigen is not known.

Sequencing was performed with immunoSEQ multiplex PCR; in TCRdb, only in-frame clones are kept and a portion is missing. The sample lists 40,000 or so clones, roughly four fifths occurring once. In germline, CDR1 is SGHDN, CDR2 FVKESK. The CDR3 totals 14 residues. V was shortened by 5 bases and J by 1 base, with 11 bases between the two germline ends. General study points: Some nonresponders also had low normalized T-cell clonal expansion.

The chain recombines TRBV14 with TRBJ1-1; no firm D call. The TCR originated in an adult with an advanced solid tumor such as melanoma, head and neck, liver or kidney cancer. Here the sequenced sample was CD4+ or CD8+ T cells sorted from blood, taken in a trial of the OX40 agonist ivuxolimab. CDR3 residues: CASSMNYGNTEAFF. The CDR3 coding sequence is TGTGCCAGCAGCATGAACTACGGGAACACTGAAGCTTTCTTT.